What follows are 17 T cell receptor beta chains derived from one specimen sequenced in a study of T cells in Graves' hyperthyroidism and ophthalmopathy. Amplification targeted TCR beta CDR3 regions from RNA transcripts. The study used the HTBI primer set for a first-round RT-PCR of the TCR CDR3. TCRdb reanalysed the multiplex PCR reads using MiXCR and keeps one entry per CDR3 protein. This sample has some 460,000 distinct CDR3 sequences, with approximately 14% found just once. The sequenced sample was blood. Source of these receptors: a woman between 18 and 30 years old with Graves' hyperthyroidism.

This clonotype was observed at least ten times. The chain links TRBV7-9 to TRBJ1-1; D remains ambiguous. With 1 base removed from V and 1 base from J, the gap between germline ends came to 10 bases. From germline, CDR1 is SEHNR and CDR2 FQNEAQ (reference sequence). The CDR3 length is 15 residues. As DNA, the CDR3 is TGTGCCAGCAGCTTAGATCTGGGCACGAACACTGAAGCTTTCTTT. As protein: CASSLDLGTNTEAFF.

CDR3 in DNA: TGTGCCAGCAGCCCTTTGCCGGGACTAGCGGGGACCACAGATACGCAGTATTTT. Protein: CASSPLPGLAGTTDTQYF. V usage is TRBV7-3 and J usage is TRBJ2-3, with 13 nucleotides matching TRBD2. J lost 2 bases, V lost 5 bases, and 10 bases had no gene match. This CDR3 spans 18 amino acids. Germline CDR1 reads SGHTA; CDR2 reads FQGTGA.

In its sample, this clonotype was seen many times. The chain uses TRBV5-1 and TRBJ1-2, with 11 bases matching TRBD1. The CDR3 loop spans 13 amino acids. With 5 bases clipped from V and 7 bases from J, the junction kept 4 bases outside the gene matches. Germline V gives CDR1 SGHRS, CDR2 YFSETQ. The chain's CDR3 is CASSGQGAGGYTF. The CDR3 nucleotides read TGCGCCAGCAGTGGACAGGGGGCCGGTGGCTACACCTTC.

This clonotype was observed a few times. V gene TRBV19 combines with J gene TRBJ1-6; D gene uncertain. This CDR3 is built from 14 residues. V shed 5 bases and J shed 14 bases, with 19 bases lying between them. The germline CDR1 and CDR2 sequences are LNHDA and SQIVND (reference sequence). Written as DNA, the CDR3 is TGTGCCAGTAGTGGCGCCAGAACCTCCTTCACCCTCCACTTT. Protein product: CASSGARTSFTLHF.

This clonotype came up many times. The chain carries TRBV27 and TRBJ1-2, with D uncertain. The V and J ends lost 4 bases and 7 bases respectively, with 16 bases between them. This CDR3 is built from 14 residues. From germline, CDR1 is MNHEY and CDR2 SMNVEV (reference sequence). CDR3 residues: CASSSKTAPPGYTF. For the CDR3, the DNA is TGTGCCAGCAGTTCAAAAACGGCCCCTCCTGGCTACACCTTC.

This clonotype has ten or more counts. J is TRBJ2-7 and V is TRBV3-1; TRBD1 aligns across 8 bases. The V and J ends lost 3 bases and 3 bases, in that order; junction bases with no gene match: 1. Germline V CDR1 and CDR2: LGHDT, YNNKEL (reference sequence). The CDR3 sequence is 13 residues long. The CDR3 coding sequence is TGTGCCAGCAGCCACGGGACAGGCTACGAGCAGTACTTC. Residues: CASSHGTGYEQYF.

This clonotype has a handful of counts. The CDR3 protein is CASSPPDRVAGNTIYF. The CDR3, as DNA: TGTGCCAGCTCACCCCCCGACAGGGTCGCTGGAAACACCATATATTTT. V usage is TRBV18 and J usage is TRBJ1-3; 7 bases align to TRBD1. The CDR3 covers 16 residues. V shed 3 bases, J shed 2 bases, and the junction held 7 bases outside the gene matches. CDR1 and CDR2 (germline): KGHSH, LQKENI.

The chain carries TRBV4-3 and TRBJ1-2; no firm D call. Trimming removed 1 base at V and 3 bases at J, with 6 bases between. This CDR3 has 13 residues. The germline V gene has CDR1 LGHNA and CDR2 YSLEER. The CDR3, as DNA: TGCGCCAGCAGCCAAGTGCTGTACTATGGCTACACCTTC. Translating gives CASSQVLYYGYTF.

At least ten counts were recorded for this clonotype. The gene calls are TRBV6-1 and TRBJ1-1; TRBD1 might be the D (5 bases). Trimming left V 3 bases short and J 4 bases short, with 12 bases between. The CDR3 consists of 14 residues. Germline CDR1 reads MNHNS; CDR2 reads SASEGT. CDR3 region: CASSDRGGGTEAFF. DNA of the CDR3: TGTGCCAGCAGTGATCGGGGGGGGGGCACTGAAGCTTTCTTT.

V gene TRBV25-1 combines with J gene TRBJ2-7; 7 bases match TRBD1. The junction had 4 bases not matched to a gene; V was cut back by 4 bases and J by 4 bases. Per germline, CDR1 MGHDK and CDR2 SYGVNS. CDR3 length equals 13 residues. CDR3 sequence reads: CASSASQGYEQYF. The CDR3 DNA reads TGTGCCAGCAGTGCCTCACAGGGGTACGAGCAGTACTTC.

This clonotype showed up just a few times. The chain recombines TRBV18 with TRBJ2-7, with 9 bases aligning to TRBD1. Trimming took 4 bases from V and 0 from J; bases not matched to a gene: 7. Germline CDR1 KGHSH, CDR2 LQKENI. The CDR3 sequence is 16 residues long. The CDR3 is CASSLTGGEVSYEQYF. For the CDR3, the DNA is TGTGCCAGCTCACTCACAGGGGGCGAAGTCTCCTACGAGCAGTACTTC.

This clonotype was detected only a few times. This sequence joins TRBV4-1 and TRBJ1-3; D perhaps matches TRBD1 (6 bases). V gave up 5 bases and J gave up 2 bases, with 10 bases separating them. This CDR3 contains 14 residues. Germline V CDR1 and CDR2: MGHRA, YSYEKL. CDR3 coding DNA: TGCGCCAGCAGCTTACAGGGACCTGGAAACACCATATATTTT. Translated, it gives CASSLQGPGNTIYF.

This clonotype has at least ten counts. This chain links TRBV3-1 with TRBJ2-7; TRBD2 aligns across 13 bases. Germline V gene data show CDR1 as LGHDT and CDR2 as YNNKEL (reference sequence). V was pared by 5 bases and J by 6 bases, with 13 bases of the junction left unmatched. The CDR3 spans 17 residues. For the CDR3, the DNA is TGTGCCAGCAGCGCCGGGACTAGCGGGGCCTCTATTGGCGAGCAGTACTTC. It translates to CASSAGTSGASIGEQYF.

Ten or more counts support this clonotype. The chain recombines TRBV6-2 or TRBV6-3 with TRBJ2-2; 7 bases are shared with TRBD1. V gave up 7 bases and J gave up 2 bases; unmatched junction bases: 4. The CDR3 spans 14 residues. In germline, CDR1 is MNHEY, CDR2 SVGEGT. CDR3 sequence reads: CASIRQGNTGELFF. The CDR3 DNA is TGTGCCAGCATCCGACAGGGAAACACCGGGGAGCTGTTTTTT.

In its sample, this clonotype was seen many times. The V gene is TRBV3-1, the J gene TRBJ1-1, with D perhaps matching TRBD1 (5 bases). There are 14 residues in the CDR3. Germline lookup yields CDR1 LGHDT and CDR2 YNNKEL (reference sequence). V was shortened by 4 bases and J by 5 bases, with 14 bases between the two germline ends. The chain's CDR3 is CASSPPTGSTEAFF. The CDR3 DNA reads as TGTGCCAGCAGCCCCCCCACAGGTTCAACTGAAGCTTTCTTT.

In its sample, this clonotype was seen many times. The chain recombines TRBV24-1 with TRBJ2-1; 11 positions match TRBD2. Trimming at V came to 7 bases and at J to 9 bases, leaving 10 bases not matched to a gene. This CDR3 comprises 15 residues. The germline gives CDR1 KGHDR, CDR2 SFDVKD. The CDR3, as DNA: TGTGCCACCAGCTTAGCGGGAGGGCCGTTTGGTGAGCAGTTCTTC. It is translated as CATSLAGGPFGEQFF.

This clonotype came up many times. The chain couples TRBV5-1 to TRBJ2-5; 9 positions agree with TRBD2. The CDR3 length is 15 residues. Germline values: CDR1 SGHRS, CDR2 YFSETQ. Losses at the gene ends were 3 bases for V and 5 bases for J; bases not matched to a gene: 8. CDR3 sequence: CASSSGIAGVETQYF. As DNA, the CDR3 is TGCGCCAGCAGCTCGGGAATAGCGGGAGTGGAGACCCAGTACTTC.